The TCR beta chain described here comes from a study of T cell responses to AZD1222 COVID-19 vaccine. Study results and limitations: At 160-218 and 743-854, vaccine-associated CD4 TCRs were dominant, and they spanned spike. Just 5 to 7 people given AZD1222 tested seropositive at baseline. Spike-specific TCR depth and breadth grew after two AZD1222 doses. The reported proportion of spike-specific TCRs targeting unmutated variant regions was nearly half.

CDR1 MNHEY and CDR2 SVGAGI come from the germline V gene. V lost 2 bases and J 2 bases, leaving 10 bases between the germline ends. The CDR3 is 16 amino acids. TCRdb's table, derived via immunoSEQ multiplex PCR, lists solely in-frame clones and lacks some. The sample records about 130,000 clones, around 90% being singletons. A single count supports this clone. Its target is unknown. This TCR was recovered from an adult in good health. The specimen comprised peripheral blood, sampled on day 0 of AZD1222 vaccination. This rearrangement joins TRBV6-5 to TRBJ1-6; D is unresolved. CDR3 region: CASSYKRAAYNSPLHF. For the CDR3, the DNA is TGTGCCAGCAGTTACAAAAGGGCGGCCTATAATTCACCCCTCCACTTT.